This T cell receptor beta chain was sequenced for a study of blood T cell repertoires in COVID-19. In Cohort 3, a recovered donor had either two negative PCRs, clearance, or symptom resolution. The method was immunoSEQ multiplex PCR; TCRdb's version includes in-frame clones alone and lacks a portion of them. The data show 300,000 to 400,000 clones, approximately 91% seen once. This clone was counted a single time. The CDR3 extends over 14 amino acids. The V end lost 1 base, the J end lost 2 bases, and 9 bases lay between the germline ends. Germline V lookup: CDR1 KGHSH, CDR2 LQKENI. The source of this sequence is a man aged 55 to 70 who had recovered from COVID-19. Sequenced input: PBMCs or T cells enriched from blood (not recorded which). This rearrangement joins TRBV18 to TRBJ2-7; a possible D gene is TRBD2 (6 bases). The CDR3 loop is CASSPQEGAYEQYF. For the CDR3, the DNA is TGTGCCAGCTCACCACAGGAGGGCGCCTACGAGCAGTACTTC. Full variable domain (rest looked up from reference TRBV18 and TRBJ2-7): NAGVMQNPRHLVRRRGQEARLRCSPMKGHSHVYWYRQLPEEGLKFMVYLQKENIIDESGMPKERFSAEFPKEGPSILRIQQVVRGDSAAYFCASSPQEGAYEQYFGPGTRLTVT.